The clone carrying this T cell receptor (beta chain) was counted between two and nine times. Its antigen is not identified. Germline lookup yields CDR1 MNHEY and CDR2 SVGAGI. Trimming cost V 8 bases and J 10 bases, with 11 bases left between them. The CDR3 sequence is 11 residues long. The data derive from a study of CD8+ T cells in alopecia areata. Study at large: Those patients who were treated received oral tofacitinib, which was given at 5 to 10 mg twice daily for moderate-to-severe alopecia areata.

Study observations and caveats: Normal scalp showed lower clonality than lesional scalp, especially alopecia totalis/universalis.

RNA extraction was followed by reverse transcription into cDNA, which acted as the sequencing template. Assay used: immunoSEQ multiplex PCR; TCRdb lists only in-frame clones, some missing. This sample has 150,000 or so clones; around 49% occur once, and the top ten carry approximately 19%. This material consisted of CD8+ T cells sorted from blood, taken at week 0. The receptor comes from a human donor with alopecia areata. The chain combines TRBV6-5 with TRBJ2-2; either TRBD1 or TRBD2 may supply D (5 bases each). The CDR3 DNA follows: TGTGCCAGCGGGGACCAGTCGGAGCTGTTTTTT. The encoded protein is CASGDQSELFF.